These 24 T cell receptor beta chains originate from one sample sequenced in a study of siplizumab effects on memory and regulatory T cells. Measured with immunoSEQ multiplex PCR; TCRdb has only the in-frame clones, and not every one. The sample lists more than 95,000 clones, 93% occurring once. The specimen was Tregs sorted from blood. These receptors were collected from a human donor in good health.

The gene calls are TRBV6-6 and TRBJ2-3, with D hard to call. CDR3 size: 14 residues. CDR1 is MNHNY, CDR2 SVGAGI, per germline (reference sequence). The V gene lost 5 bases and the J gene lost 0 bases, with 9 bases spanning the gap. Written as DNA, the CDR3 is TGTGCCAGCAGTCCCCCGGCTAGCACAGATACGCAGTATTTT. Translated, it gives CASSPPASTDTQYF.

V gene TRBV11-3 combines with J gene TRBJ1-2, with D maybe TRBD1 (6 bases). The germline CDR1 and CDR2 sequences are SGHNT and YENEEA. The CDR3 runs to 13 residues. V gave up 2 bases and J gave up 4 bases, with 8 bases separating them. CDR3 loop: CASSLRGGYGYTF. The CDR3 DNA follows: TGTGCCAGCAGCTTAAGGGGGGGCTATGGCTACACCTTC.

V usage is TRBV5-4 and J usage is TRBJ2-5; D is undetermined. This CDR3 is 14 amino acids long. The germline V and J ends were trimmed by 2 bases and 3 bases, with 11 bases remaining between them. Germline CDR1 is SGHNT and CDR2 is YYREEE (reference sequence). The CDR3 coding sequence is TGTGCCAGCAGCTTCGCGGAGTCCGAAGAGACCCAGTACTTC. Protein sequence: CASSFAESEETQYF.

This chain uses TRBV11-3 with TRBJ2-7; the match to TRBD1 covers 9 bases. The V segment lost 5 bases and the J segment 5 bases; nucleotides outside the gene matches: 7. This CDR3 spans 14 amino acids. Germline V CDR1 and CDR2: SGHNT, YENEEA. CDR3 sequence: CASSHRDRDHEQYF. The CDR3 region has the DNA TGTGCCAGCAGCCACCGGGACAGGGACCACGAGCAGTACTTC.

The V call is TRBV7-2, the J call TRBJ2-3; TRBD2 matches at 9 bases. V gave up 2 bases and J gave up 4 bases; unmatched junction bases: 4. From germline, CDR1 is SGHTA and CDR2 FQGNSA. This CDR3 is 15 amino acids long. CDR3 sequence (DNA): TGTGCCAGCAGCTTAAGCGGGAGGTTCGCAGATACGCAGTATTTT. Its protein is CASSLSGRFADTQYF.

The genes are TRBV27 and TRBJ1-3; D is unresolved. The CDR3 is 17 amino acids. Germline values: CDR1 MNHEY, CDR2 SMNVEV (reference sequence). Trimming shortened V by 3 bases and J by 0 bases, and 15 bases separated the two germline ends. The CDR3 DNA sequence: TGTGCCAGCAGTTTTAGGAGTGCAGCATTCTCTGGAAACACCATATATTTT. Translation: CASSFRSAAFSGNTIYF.

The rearrangement joins TRBV9 to TRBJ2-1; 15 nucleotides match TRBD2. This CDR3 is 16 amino acids long. The V and J ends lost 1 base and 10 bases, in that order; junction bases with no gene match: 6. Germline V gives CDR1 SGDLS, CDR2 YYNGEE. CDR3 protein: CASSVRGTSGGTEQFF. CDR3 DNA sequence: TGTGCCAGCAGCGTACGCGGGACTAGCGGGGGGACCGAGCAGTTCTTC.

The gene calls are TRBV15 and TRBJ1-5, with 7 positions matching TRBD1. This CDR3 comprises 14 residues. Germline CDR1 is LNHNV and CDR2 is YYDKDF (reference sequence). V lost 3 bases to trimming and J lost 2 bases; unmatched junction nucleotides: 1. In DNA, the CDR3 is TGTGCCACCAGCAGTGACAGGGGCAATCAGCCCCAGCATTTT. Its translation: CATSSDRGNQPQHF.

This chain links TRBV15 with TRBJ1-3; D unresolved. V was shortened by 2 bases and J by 0 bases, with 8 bases between the two germline ends. Germline CDR1 LNHNV, CDR2 YYDKDF (reference sequence). This CDR3 contains 15 residues. CDR3 residues: CATSRSRTSGNTIYF. CDR3 DNA: TGTGCCACCAGCAGATCAAGGACCTCTGGAAACACCATATATTTT.

V gene TRBV11-2 combines with J gene TRBJ2-2, with a weak D call TRBD1 (6 bases). V lost 5 bases and J 1 base, leaving 8 bases between the germline ends. In germline, CDR1 is SGHAT, CDR2 FQNNGV. The CDR3 is 14 amino acids. The CDR3 region has the DNA TGTGCCAGCAGCCCGGACAGGAACACCGGGGAGCTGTTTTTT. Translation gives CASSPDRNTGELFF.

The chain links TRBV5-1 to TRBJ1-6; D gene unclear. CDR3 length: 16 residues. Germline-derived CDR1 and CDR2 are SGHRS and YFSETQ. V was pared by 3 bases and J by 2 bases, with 12 bases between. The DNA of the CDR3 is TGCGCCAGCAGCTCGGGAACAATGGCCTATAATTCACCCCTCCACTTT. Its protein product is CASSSGTMAYNSPLHF.

The V gene is TRBV5-1, the J gene TRBJ1-1, with D tentatively TRBD1 (6 bases). Between the trimmed V and J ends, which lost 0 bases and 1 base, there was a span of 13 bases. The germline V gene has CDR1 SGHRS and CDR2 YFSETQ. CDR3 length: 16 residues. In DNA form, the CDR3 reads TGCGCCAGCAGCTTGGCCGGGGGGCTTGGGAACACTGAAGCTTTCTTT. Protein product: CASSLAGGLGNTEAFF.

The chain combines TRBV14 with TRBJ1-1; D is possibly TRBD1 (5 bases). The CDR3 has 13 amino acids. Trimming cost V 3 bases and J 6 bases, with 11 bases left between them. Germline V gene data show CDR1 as SGHDN and CDR2 as FVKESK. The CDR3, as DNA: TGTGCCAGCAGCCAGGTTAGGGGCGCTGAAGCTTTCTTT. It translates to CASSQVRGAEAFF.

This sequence joins TRBV7-6 and TRBJ2-5; D unclear. Between the trimmed V and J ends, which lost 3 bases and 2 bases, there was a span of 7 bases. In germline, CDR1 is SGHVS, CDR2 FNYEAQ. The CDR3 sequence is 13 residues long. The CDR3 sequence: CASSFRRQETQYF. CDR3 bases: TGTGCCAGCAGCTTCCGCAGGCAAGAGACCCAGTACTTC.

CDR3 DNA: TGCAGTGCCATGTGGGGAAACACCATATATTTT. This encodes CSAMWGNTIYF. V usage is TRBV20-1 and J usage is TRBJ1-3; D uncertain. The CDR3 is 11 residues long. CDR1 DFQATT and CDR2 SNEGSKA come from the germline V gene (reference sequence). The V end was cut by 6 bases, the J end by 4 bases, with 7 bases between.

This clone was counted once. This chain uses TRBV6-6 with TRBJ2-3; 9 bases are shared with TRBD2. Trimming cost V 6 bases and J 4 bases; bases outside gene matches: 5. CDR1 is MNHNY and CDR2 is SVGAGI in the germline V gene (reference sequence). This CDR3 comprises 14 residues. The CDR3: CASRRGGGADTQYF. The CDR3 DNA reads TGTGCCAGCAGGCGGGGGGGCGGGGCAGATACGCAGTATTTT.

This clone was seen a few times. The rearrangement joins TRBV30 to TRBJ1-1, with D unclear. CDR3 length: 13 amino acids. CDR1 is GTSNPN and CDR2 is SVGIG in the germline V gene (reference sequence). V gave up 3 bases and J gave up 0 bases, with 8 bases separating them. CDR3 coding DNA: TGTGCCTGGAGGAACGGGTTGAACACTGAAGCTTTCTTT. Translating it yields CAWRNGLNTEAFF.

The chain joins TRBV2 to TRBJ2-1; D remains ambiguous. Germline loops: CDR1 SNHLY, CDR2 FYNNEI. Deletions cut 7 bases from V and 0 bases from J, with 7 bases between. This CDR3 is 13 amino acids long. CDR3 bases: TGTGCCAGCATGGTGAGCTCCTACAATGAGCAGTTCTTC. This sequence encodes CASMVSSYNEQFF.

V is TRBV7-2 and J is TRBJ2-1, with D hard to call. The germline V and J ends were trimmed by 1 base and 0 bases, with 10 bases remaining between them. Germline values: CDR1 SGHTA, CDR2 FQGNSA. The CDR3 sequence is 16 residues long. CDR3 nucleotide sequence: TGTGCCAGCAGCTTAGTGCCAGCGAGCTCCTACAATGAGCAGTTCTTC. Translated, it gives CASSLVPASSYNEQFF.

The genes are TRBV30 and TRBJ2-5; 7 bases are a match to TRBD2. Germline-derived CDR1 and CDR2 are GTSNPN and SVGIG (reference sequence). After removal of 8 bases from V and 0 bases from J, the junction contained 9 bases not matched to a gene. This CDR3 has 14 amino acids. The CDR3 nucleotides read TGTGCCAGGGAGGGGCGGGGAGACCAAGAGACCCAGTACTTC. It is translated as CAREGRGDQETQYF.

The genes are TRBV2 and TRBJ1-2; D remains unclear. Germline V lookup: CDR1 SNHLY, CDR2 FYNNEI. V lost 4 bases and J 8 bases, leaving 14 bases between the germline ends. The CDR3 is made up of 13 amino acids. The CDR3, as DNA: TGTGCCAGCAGTGGTGAGGCAGGACGAGGCTACACCTTC. This translates into CASSGEAGRGYTF.

The rearrangement links TRBV30 to TRBJ1-6; D uncertain. Trimming took off 4 bases at V and 4 bases at J, with 8 bases between the two ends. Germline CDR1 reads GTSNPN; CDR2 reads SVGIG (reference sequence). This CDR3 region has 13 residues. CDR3: CAWKVTYNSPLHF. CDR3 nucleotide sequence: TGTGCCTGGAAGGTCACATATAATTCACCCCTCCACTTT.

This chain joins TRBV18 and TRBJ2-6, with TRBD2 identical over 11 bases. This CDR3 region has 19 residues. The germline CDR1 and CDR2 sequences are KGHSH and LQKENI. J gave up 0 bases and V 4 bases, and 8 bases lay outside the gene matches. The CDR3, as DNA: TGTGCCAGCTCACTTATCGGACTAGCGGGTAGCTCTGGGGCCAACGTCCTGACTTTC. Translated, it gives CASSLIGLAGSSGANVLTF.

This chain links TRBV29-1 with TRBJ2-7, with D possibly TRBD1 on 5 matching bases. In germline, CDR1 is SQVTM, CDR2 ANQGSEA. The CDR3 contains 12 residues. The germline V and J ends were trimmed by 6 bases and 3 bases, with 12 bases remaining between them. CDR3 sequence reads: CSVSQGNYEQYF. In DNA form, the CDR3 reads TGCAGCGTATCGCAGGGTAACTACGAGCAGTACTTC.